This T cell receptor beta chain was sequenced for a study of early T cells in non-severe SARS-CoV-2 infection. Study overall: Investigators sequenced bulk RNA drawn from unsorted whole blood, and chains remained unpaired.

This clonotype turned up a few times. Its cognate antigen is unknown. The library protocol tagged individual cDNA molecules with unique molecular identifiers. MiXCR was run by TCRdb on the 5' RACE reads, yielding one entry per CDR3 protein. Here the sample spans 85,000 to 95,000 distinct CDR3 sequences, roughly 14% being singletons. Per germline, CDR1 DFQATT and CDR2 SNEGSKA (reference sequence). V lost 0 bases to trimming and J lost 5 bases, with 13 bases between them. The CDR3 contains 15 residues. Study-level points and caveats: Anti-spike CD8 specificities were favored by VDJdb matching, whose results missed private and CD4 specificities.

This chain links TRBV20-1 with TRBJ2-2, with D perhaps TRBD1 (5 bases). Sequences were obtained from whole blood. This clonotype was sampled from an adult who was a healthcare worker with PCR-confirmed SARS-CoV-2 infection or an uninfected control (not recorded which). The CDR3 reads CSARENGRATGELFF. The DNA of the CDR3 is TGCAGTGCTAGAGAGAACGGCAGGGCAACCGGGGAGCTGTTTTTT.